This TCR beta chain appears in the sequencing data of a study of CD8+CD57+ T cells in acquired aplastic anemia. Investigators profiled TCR beta VDJ and CDR3 from genomic DNA template. TCRdb reprocessed the reads via MiXCR and lists one record per CDR3 protein. The sample includes around 200,000 distinct CDR3 sequences, 63% of them seen just once. In its sample, this clonotype was seen once. No antigen is known for it. Patients included in sequencing had previously demonstrated CD8+CD57+ cell expansion by flow cytometry. As a group, the patients uniformly had severe acquired aplastic anemia. Points from the study as a whole: Patients and controls shared some 29 CD8+ CDR3 sequences, which appeared highly expressed in patients and within their immunodominant clones. Patients and controls were not found to differ significantly in CD8+ Simpson's diversity.

The CDR3 is 13 residues long. CDR1 is MNHNS, CDR2 SASEGT, per germline. V was trimmed by 10 bases and J by 3 bases, leaving 16 bases between them. This TCR was recovered from a human donor with aplastic anemia. V is TRBV6-1 and J is TRBJ2-7, with D maybe TRBD1 (6 bases). The sequencing sample was made of sorted CD4+, CD8+, or CD8+CD57+ T cells (not recorded which) from PBMCs. The CDR3: CAIPGTPFYEQYF. DNA for the CDR3: TGTGCCATCCCCGGGACACCCTTCTACGAGCAGTACTTC.